This entry lists 9 T cell receptor beta chains sequenced from one sample in a study of blood T cell repertoires in COVID-19. The data were produced by immunoSEQ multiplex PCR, yet TCRdb's version contains in-frame clones alone and is incomplete. The sample contains 70,000 to 90,000 clones, roughly 86% of which appear only once. Sequencing was performed on peripheral blood. These receptors originate from a man aged 50 to 59 with acute or convalescent COVID-19.

The J gene is TRBJ2-7, the V gene TRBV6-5; 12 nucleotides line up with TRBD2. V trimming: 2 bases; J trimming: 7 bases; junction bases outside the gene matches: 3. Germline CDR1 MNHEY, CDR2 SVGAGI. The CDR3 contains 14 residues. The CDR3 DNA sequence: TGTGCCAGCAGTTACAGACTAGCGGGGGAGGAGCAGTACTTC. This gives the protein CASSYRLAGEEQYF.

The chain employs TRBV7-3 and TRBJ2-2, with a possible D match to TRBD1 (7 bases). Between the trimmed V and J ends, which lost 5 bases and 1 base, there was a span of 17 bases. The CDR3 sequence is 17 residues long. Germline V lookup: CDR1 SGHTA, CDR2 FQGTGA. The CDR3 region is CASSPQGGGWNTGELFF. DNA for the CDR3: TGTGCCAGCAGCCCGCAGGGGGGTGGTTGGAACACCGGGGAGCTGTTTTTT.

This chain uses TRBV5-1 with TRBJ2-3; 10 bases map to TRBD2. Germline-derived CDR1 and CDR2 are SGHRS and YFSETQ. There are 16 residues in the CDR3. Trimming removed 4 bases from V and 4 bases from J; junction bases left unmatched: 9. The CDR3 bases are TGCGCCAGCAGCGATTTAGCGGGGGGTTCTCCAGATACGCAGTATTTT. Amino acid sequence: CASSDLAGGSPDTQYF.

There are a few counts of this clone. The chain joins TRBV5-4 to TRBJ2-3; TRBD2 might be the D (7 bases). The CDR3 is made up of 15 amino acids. The V gene's germline CDR1 is SGHNT and CDR2 YYREEE (reference sequence). The ends were cut back, 2 bases at V and 3 bases at J, with 13 bases in the middle. The CDR3 sequence: CASSFGGRGTDTQYF. CDR3 sequence (DNA): TGTGCCAGCAGCTTCGGGGGGCGGGGGACAGATACGCAGTATTTT. The full variable domain, its missing parts supplied by reference TRBV5-4 and TRBJ2-3, is ETGVTQSPTHLIKTRGQQVTLRCSSQSGHNTVSWYQQALGQGPQFIFQYYREEENGRGNFPPRFSGLQFPNYSSELNVNALELDDSALYLCASSFGGRGTDTQYFGPGTRLTVL.

The rearrangement joins TRBV11-2 to TRBJ2-3; 10 bases align to TRBD2. This CDR3 is 17 amino acids long. The junction had 6 bases not matched to a gene; V was cut back by 0 bases and J by 3 bases. Germline V lookup: CDR1 SGHAT, CDR2 FQNNGV. The CDR3 sequence is CASSLEPAGGPTDTQYF. CDR3 nucleotide sequence: TGTGCCAGCAGCTTAGAGCCAGCGGGGGGGCCGACAGATACGCAGTATTTT. The variable domain in full, completed from reference TRBV11-2 and TRBJ2-3, reads EAGVAQSPRYKIIEKRQSVAFWCNPISGHATLYWYQQILGQGPKLLIQFQNNGVVDDSQLPKDRFSAERLKGVDSTLKIQPAKLEDSAVYLCASSLEPAGGPTDTQYFGPGTRLTVL.

This rearrangement joins TRBV4-2 to TRBJ1-5; D gene ambiguous. The CDR3 is 13 amino acids. CDR1 is LGHNA, CDR2 YNFKEQ, per germline. V gave up 4 bases and J gave up 6 bases, with 10 bases separating them. CDR3 bases: TGTGCCAGCAGCCTCGCGGTGGGTCAGCCCCAGCATTTT. Protein sequence: CASSLAVGQPQHF.

The chain uses TRBV7-8 and TRBJ2-3; 9 positions agree with TRBD1. The CDR3 runs 14 residues. Looked up from germline, CDR1 is SGHVS and CDR2 is FQNEAQ. The V and J ends lost 5 bases and 5 bases, in that order; junction bases with no gene match: 5. The CDR3 nucleotides read TGTGCCAGCAGCCCACAGGGGGCCGGAGATACGCAGTATTTT. This sequence encodes CASSPQGAGDTQYF.

This sequence joins TRBV19 and TRBJ2-7; tentative D call: TRBD1 (5 bases). The V end was cut by 1 base, the J end by 3 bases, with 13 bases between. Germline V gene sequence: CDR1 LNHDA, CDR2 SQIVND (reference sequence). The CDR3 runs to 15 residues. CDR3 coding DNA: TGTGCCAGTAGTATAGTACAAGGACAAAACTACGAGCAGTACTTC. Translated, it gives CASSIVQGQNYEQYF.

V is TRBV24-1 and J is TRBJ2-1; TRBD1 matches 8 bases. The junction had 8 bases not matched to a gene; V was cut back by 5 bases and J by 6 bases. The CDR3 has 15 amino acids. Germline CDR1 KGHDR, CDR2 SFDVKD. The CDR3 bases are TGTGCCACCAGTGGTCAGGGGGCCGGACCCAATGAGCAGTTCTTC. Its translation is CATSGQGAGPNEQFF.